The 32 T cell receptor beta chains in this list originate from one sample, sequenced in a study of identifying expanded T cells in peripheral blood. Only in-frame clones appear in the TCRdb table, and some are missing; sequencing was by immunoSEQ multiplex PCR. The data hold 70,000 to 95,000 clones, with almost 90% observed a single time. The specimen was blood. These receptors all come from a person between 18 and 70 years old in good health.

V and J are TRBV5-4 and TRBJ2-2; 15 bases line up with TRBD2. The germline CDR1 and CDR2 sequences are SGHNT and YYREEE (reference sequence). The V gene end was trimmed by 0 bases and the J gene end by 9 bases; junction bases not matched to a gene: 6. This CDR3 region has 17 residues. The CDR3 DNA sequence: TGTGCCAGCAGCTTGGCGGGACTAGCGGGAGGTCAGAGGGAGCTGTTTTTT. It translates to CASSLAGLAGGQRELFF.

This clone has only a few counts. This chain links TRBV28 with TRBJ1-5; TRBD1 aligns across 9 bases. CDR3 length: 15 residues. The germline CDR1 and CDR2 sequences are MDHEN and SYDVKM. V lost 5 bases, J lost 2 bases, and 4 bases stayed unmatched. CDR3 loop: CASSTWTGGNQPQHF. CDR3 nucleotide sequence: TGTGCCAGCAGTACCTGGACAGGGGGCAATCAGCCCCAGCATTTT.

The genes are TRBV30 and TRBJ2-7; a possible D gene is TRBD2 (7 bases). Between the trimmed V and J ends, which lost 3 bases and 4 bases, there was a span of 16 bases. Germline V gives CDR1 GTSNPN, CDR2 SVGIG (reference sequence). This CDR3 spans 14 amino acids. In DNA form, the CDR3 reads TGTGCCTGGAGGGAGGGAGGGGGAGCTTACGAGCAGTACTTC. This gives the protein CAWREGGGAYEQYF.

The chain joins TRBV19 to TRBJ2-7, with TRBD1 as a possible D gene (5 bases). The V and J ends lost 7 bases and 3 bases respectively, with 19 bases between them. CDR1 LNHDA and CDR2 SQIVND come from the germline V gene (reference sequence). The CDR3 is made up of 15 amino acids. The CDR3 nucleotides are TGTGCCAGTACCGCGAACCGGGCAGGGCTCTACGAGCAGTACTTC. As protein: CASTANRAGLYEQYF.

The V gene is TRBV18, the J gene TRBJ1-4; D gene unclear. The germline V gene encodes CDR1 KGHSH and CDR2 LQKENI. The V and J ends lost 1 base and 14 bases respectively, with 14 bases between them. The CDR3 covers 13 residues. The CDR3 DNA is TGTGCCAGCTCACCACTACAGAGGGAATTGCTGTTTTTT. This translates into CASSPLQRELLFF.

This clone was recorded once. This sample also contains other DNA sequences that code for the same CDR3. The chain has TRBV11-2 and TRBJ2-7, with D possibly being TRBD1 (5 bases). The CDR3 contains 12 residues. Trimming removed 5 bases at V and 4 bases at J, with 9 bases between. The germline V gene encodes CDR1 SGHAT and CDR2 FQNNGV. The CDR3: CASSPQGYEQYF. DNA for the CDR3: TGTGCCAGCAGCCCCCAGGGTTACGAGCAGTACTTC.

The V and J genes are TRBV29-1 and TRBJ2-1; D is undetermined. The germline CDR1 and CDR2 sequences are SQVTM and ANQGSEA. The CDR3 is 13 amino acids. Trimming took off 4 bases at V and 5 bases at J, with 12 bases between the two ends. The CDR3 DNA follows: TGCAGCGTTGTGTGGGGATATAACAATGAGCAGTTCTTC. Translation gives CSVVWGYNNEQFF.

The sample holds one count of this clone. The chain carries TRBV2 and TRBJ1-1; D not certain. Germline assignment: CDR1 SNHLY and CDR2 FYNNEI. The CDR3 covers 14 residues. Between the trimmed V and J ends, which lost 6 bases and 1 base, there was a span of 12 bases. This chain's CDR3 is CASRAEVGNTEAFF. CDR3 DNA: TGTGCCAGCAGAGCTGAGGTCGGGAACACTGAAGCTTTCTTT.

The chain combines TRBV25-1 with TRBJ2-1; D ambiguous. This CDR3 comprises 18 residues. Germline-derived CDR1 and CDR2 are MGHDK and SYGVNS. V lost 8 bases and J 0 bases, leaving 23 bases between the germline ends. The CDR3 DNA reads TGTGCCAGCGGAGAGCTTCACGGACCGACGAGCTCCTACAATGAGCAGTTCTTC. It encodes CASGELHGPTSSYNEQFF.

V is TRBV28 and J is TRBJ2-3, with a weak D call TRBD2 (5 bases). Germline V gives CDR1 MDHEN, CDR2 SYDVKM. The CDR3 loop spans 14 amino acids. The ends were cut back, 6 bases at V and 5 bases at J, with 15 bases in the middle. This chain's CDR3 is CASRRRGEGDTQYF. CDR3 coding DNA: TGTGCCAGCAGGCGTCGGGGTGAGGGAGATACGCAGTATTTT.

The V gene is TRBV6-4, the J gene TRBJ2-3, with 9 bases that match TRBD1. The CDR3 loop spans 16 amino acids. CDR1 and CDR2 (germline): MRHNA, SNTAGT. J was trimmed by 2 bases and V by 4 bases; bases with no gene match: 7. CDR3 bases: TGTGCCAGCAGTGCCTCCCGGGACAGGGACACAGATACGCAGTATTTT. Translation gives CASSASRDRDTDTQYF.

Here the CDR3 reads CASSLRDRSSYEQYF. DNA of the CDR3: TGCGCCAGCAGCTTGAGGGACAGGAGTTCCTACGAGCAGTACTTC. This chain connects TRBV5-1 to TRBJ2-7; the match to TRBD1 covers 8 bases. This CDR3 has 15 amino acids. The J segment lost 1 base and the V segment lost 1 base, leaving 4 bases of the junction unmatched. Germline-derived CDR1 and CDR2 are SGHRS and YFSETQ.

This chain links TRBV10-3 with TRBJ2-3, with 10 bases matching TRBD2. The CDR3 spans 15 residues. J was trimmed by 2 bases and V by 10 bases; bases with no gene match: 9. Germline V gene sequence: CDR1 ENHRY, CDR2 SYGVKD. CDR3 loop: CATQGLAEPTDTQYF. As DNA, the CDR3 is TGTGCCACCCAAGGACTAGCGGAGCCCACAGATACGCAGTATTTT.

This clone was found once. The chain employs TRBV7-2 and TRBJ2-3, with 16 bases identical to TRBD2. Germline CDR1 is SGHTA and CDR2 is FQGNSA. V lost 2 bases, J lost 4 bases, and 6 bases stayed unmatched. CDR3 length equals 18 residues. CDR3 amino acids: CASSLRGTSGGASDTQYF. CDR3 nucleotides: TGTGCCAGCAGCTTAAGAGGGACTAGCGGGGGGGCCTCAGATACGCAGTATTTT.

This chain uses TRBV13 with TRBJ1-1; D may be TRBD1 (6 bases). Germline assignment: CDR1 PRHDT and CDR2 FYEKMQ (reference sequence). CDR3 length equals 13 residues. The V end was cut by 2 bases, the J end by 6 bases, with 10 bases between. The CDR3 loop is CASSLRGSPEAFF. For the CDR3, the DNA is TGTGCCAGCAGCTTAAGGGGGTCCCCTGAAGCTTTCTTT.

The chain carries TRBV7-3 and TRBJ2-4; 9 nucleotides align to TRBD2. CDR1 and CDR2 (germline): SGHTA, FQGTGA. J lost 5 bases, V lost 5 bases, and 4 bases had no gene match. CDR3 length equals 14 residues. The CDR3 loop reads CASSKAGGQNIQYF. Written as DNA, the CDR3 is TGTGCCAGCAGCAAAGCGGGGGGACAAAACATTCAGTACTTC. Supplemented by reference TRBV7-3 and TRBJ2-4, the full variable domain reads GAGVSQTPSNKVTEKGKYVELRCDPISGHTALYWYRQSLGQGPEFLIYFQGTGAADDSGLPNDRFFAVRPEGSVSTLKIQRTERGDSAVYLCASSKAGGQNIQYFGAGTRLSVL.

This clone appeared a single time. The chain links TRBV5-1 to TRBJ2-6; D unclear. V was pared by 1 base and J by 2 bases, with 10 bases between. The CDR3 covers 16 residues. Germline V gene lookup returns CDR1 SGHRS and CDR2 YFSETQ. The CDR3 spells CASSLNTPTGANVLTF. CDR3 coding DNA: TGCGCCAGCAGCTTGAACACTCCGACTGGGGCCAACGTCCTGACTTTC.

The chain uses TRBV6-5 and TRBJ2-3; D ambiguous. The CDR3 is 16 residues long. Trimming left V 4 bases short and J 5 bases short, with 19 bases between. In germline, CDR1 is MNHEY, CDR2 SVGAGI. The CDR3 nucleotides are TGTGCCAGCAGTTTCGCCGGTGGCCGGGCCGGAGATACGCAGTATTTT. Its protein is CASSFAGGRAGDTQYF.

This sequence joins TRBV19 and TRBJ2-7, with a tentative D call TRBD2 (5 bases). Germline V gives CDR1 LNHDA, CDR2 SQIVND (reference sequence). Trimming removed 5 bases at V and 1 base at J, with 15 bases between. The CDR3 runs 15 residues. The CDR3 sequence: CASSEGSELSYEQYF. For the CDR3, the DNA is TGTGCCAGTAGTGAGGGCAGCGAGTTATCCTACGAGCAGTACTTC.

Here the CDR3 reads CASSLVPGQETQYF. CDR3 nucleotides: TGCGCCAGCAGCTTGGTGCCGGGCCAAGAGACCCAGTACTTC. This rearrangement joins TRBV5-1 to TRBJ2-5; no definite D call. Germline CDR1 is SGHRS and CDR2 is YFSETQ. This CDR3 is 14 amino acids long. V lost 0 bases and J lost 1, with 7 bases in between.

This chain uses TRBV19 with TRBJ1-3, with no clear D. Trimming cost V 7 bases and J 2 bases, with 12 bases left between them. CDR1 is LNHDA, CDR2 SQIVND, per germline (reference sequence). The CDR3 contains 14 residues. This CDR3 is CASMSGSAGNTIYF. In nucleotides, the CDR3 is TGTGCCAGTATGTCGGGGTCGGCTGGAAACACCATATATTTT.

The chain is built from TRBV10-3 and TRBJ2-6; 9 bases are a match to TRBD1. With V trimmed by 10 bases and J by 2 bases, 18 bases remained unmatched. The CDR3 is 19 residues long. Germline V CDR1 and CDR2: ENHRY, SYGVKD. DNA of the CDR3: TGTGCCACACGAGGACAGGGGCGGCGCGCGGAAACTGGGGCCAACGTCCTGACTTTC. Its translation is CATRGQGRRAETGANVLTF.

The chain links TRBV29-1 to TRBJ2-5; weak D call: TRBD2 (6 bases). The germline V and J ends were trimmed by 5 bases and 5 bases, with 21 bases remaining between them. The germline CDR1 and CDR2 sequences are SQVTM and ANQGSEA. This CDR3 has 15 amino acids. The CDR3 nucleotides are TGCAGCGTTTACAGCTTAGTGGGAGGTAGGGAGACCCAGTACTTC. Its protein is CSVYSLVGGRETQYF.

The J gene is TRBJ2-3, the V gene TRBV9; TRBD1 matches at 8 bases. The CDR3 contains 18 residues. The germline CDR1 and CDR2 sequences are SGDLS and YYNGEE. J lost 6 bases, V lost 1 base, and 16 bases had no gene match. The CDR3 loop is CASSVRGRQGSQVDTQYF. CDR3 coding DNA: TGTGCCAGCAGCGTAAGAGGACGACAGGGGTCCCAAGTGGATACGCAGTATTTT.

The gene calls are TRBV9 and TRBJ1-1, with D possibly TRBD1 on 5 matching bases. This CDR3 has 15 residues. V shed 0 bases and J shed 3 bases, with 12 bases lying between them. The germline V gene has CDR1 SGDLS and CDR2 YYNGEE. Here the CDR3 DNA reads TGTGCCAGCAGCGTAGGACGGGGACTTGACACTGAAGCTTTCTTT. Translating it yields CASSVGRGLDTEAFF.

This chain links TRBV15 with TRBJ1-4; D remains ambiguous. Germline loops: CDR1 LNHNV, CDR2 YYDKDF (reference sequence). The CDR3 is 15 amino acids. V was clipped by 5 bases and J by 0 bases, with 10 bases between them. CDR3 loop: CATSSQIATNEKLFF. The CDR3 coding sequence is TGTGCCACCAGCTCCCAGATTGCAACTAATGAAAAACTGTTTTTT.

J is TRBJ2-5 and V is TRBV10-3; TRBD1 agrees at 9 bases. The V and J ends lost 4 bases and 3 bases, in that order; junction bases with no gene match: 3. Germline V gene data show CDR1 as ENHRY and CDR2 as SYGVKD. The CDR3 runs 14 residues. This chain's CDR3 is CAISGGTGKETQYF. The CDR3 coding sequence is TGTGCCATCAGTGGCGGGACAGGGAAAGAGACCCAGTACTTC.

This chain links TRBV4-2 with TRBJ2-5; 11 bases agree with TRBD2. The CDR3 totals 17 residues. The V gene end was trimmed by 3 bases and the J gene end by 2 bases; junction bases not matched to a gene: 8. Germline CDR1 LGHNA, CDR2 YNFKEQ. CDR3 sequence (DNA): TGTGCCAGCAGCCACCAAACTAGCGGGGGAGGTCAAGAGACCCAGTACTTC. Amino acid sequence: CASSHQTSGGGQETQYF.

The V call is TRBV9, the J call TRBJ2-5, with D perhaps being TRBD1 or TRBD2 (5 bases each). CDR1 is SGDLS and CDR2 is YYNGEE in the germline V gene. CDR3 size: 16 residues. Trimming pared 3 bases from V and 6 bases from J, leaving 21 bases between. The CDR3 coding sequence is TGTGCCAGCAGCGCAAAGCAAGGGGACGGCCTCAAGACCCAGTACTTC. Amino acids: CASSAKQGDGLKTQYF.

The chain carries TRBV25-1 and TRBJ2-5, with unresolved D. The CDR3 has 14 residues. The germline V gene has CDR1 MGHDK and CDR2 SYGVNS. The V end was cut by 2 bases, the J end by 5 bases, with 12 bases between. For the CDR3, the DNA is TGTGCCAGCAGTGAAGGGCTACCAAGCGAGACCCAGTACTTC. Its protein is CASSEGLPSETQYF.

The DNA for the CDR3 is TGCGCCAGCAGCCAACGACACCTCTCCTACGAGCAGTACTTC. Protein: CASSQRHLSYEQYF. The V call is TRBV4-1, the J call TRBJ2-7; no definite D call. With 2 bases removed from V and 0 bases from J, the gap between germline ends came to 8 bases. CDR3 length: 14 amino acids. Germline-derived CDR1 and CDR2 are MGHRA and YSYEKL.

This clone rates as medium-sized. Other DNA sequences in this sample translate to the same CDR3. The rearrangement joins TRBV2 to TRBJ2-7, with D unresolved. The CDR3 extends over 12 amino acids. V was shortened by 5 bases and J by 0 bases, with 5 bases between the two germline ends. From germline, CDR1 is SNHLY and CDR2 FYNNEI. The CDR3 loop is CASSPSSYEQYF. Here the CDR3 DNA reads TGTGCCAGCAGTCCTAGCTCCTACGAGCAGTACTTC.